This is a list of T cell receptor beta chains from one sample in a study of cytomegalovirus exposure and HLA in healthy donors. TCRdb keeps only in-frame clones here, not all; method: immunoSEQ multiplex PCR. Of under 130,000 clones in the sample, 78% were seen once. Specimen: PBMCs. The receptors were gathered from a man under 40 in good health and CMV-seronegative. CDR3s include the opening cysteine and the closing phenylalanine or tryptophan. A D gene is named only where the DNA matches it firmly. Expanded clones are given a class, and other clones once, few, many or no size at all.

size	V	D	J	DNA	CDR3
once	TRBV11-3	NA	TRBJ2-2	TGTGCCAGCAGCTTAGCACAGGGGAACACCGGGGAGCTGTTTTTT	CASSLAQGNTGELFF
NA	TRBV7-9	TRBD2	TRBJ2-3	TGTGCCAGCAGCATAGCTCAGACTAGCAACTATACGCAGTATTTT	CASSIAQTSNYTQYF
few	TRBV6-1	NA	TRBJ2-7	TGTGCCAGCAGTGAAGAGTCGGGCAGACTATACTACGAGCAGTACTTC	CASSEESGRLYYEQYF
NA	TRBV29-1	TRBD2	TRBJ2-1	TGCAGCGTGAAAACTAGCGGGATCTACAATGAGCAGTTCTTC	CSVKTSGIYNEQFF
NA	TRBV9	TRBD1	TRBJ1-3	TGTGCCAGCAGCGATGAGGGACAGGCCAACACCATATATTTT	CASSDEGQANTIYF
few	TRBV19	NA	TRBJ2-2	TGTGCCAGTAGTATTATCGGGGGGCCGGACACCGGGGAGCTGTTTTTT	CASSIIGGPDTGELFF
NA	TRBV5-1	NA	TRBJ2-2	TGCGCCAGCAGCCAGGTCGGGGGAGTCGCCACCACCGGGGAGCTGTTTTTT	CASSQVGGVATTGELFF
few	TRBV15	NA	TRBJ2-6	TGTGCCACCAGCAGAGGACACTCTGGGGCCAACGTCCTGACTTTC	CATSRGHSGANVLTF
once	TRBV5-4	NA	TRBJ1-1	TGTGCCAGCAGCTTGGCAGGGAATAAGGGCACTGAAGCTTTCTTT	CASSLAGNKGTEAFF
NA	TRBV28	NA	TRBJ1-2	TGTGCCAGCAGTTTAAGTAGAGGGAACTATGGCTACACCTTC	CASSLSRGNYGYTF
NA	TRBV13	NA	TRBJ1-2	TGTGCCAGCAGCTTAGGGGCAGGGTATGGCTACACCTTC	CASSLGAGYGYTF
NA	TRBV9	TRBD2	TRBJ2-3	TGTGCCAGCAGCGTAGAAGGAGCGGGGGAGGATGATACGCAGTATTTT	CASSVEGAGEDDTQYF
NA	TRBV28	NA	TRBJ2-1	TGTGCCAGCAGGATTACGGGAGTCGAACAGTTCTTC	CASRITGVEQFF
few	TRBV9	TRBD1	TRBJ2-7	TGTGCCAGCAGCTGGCGACAGGGAACCGAGCAGTACTTC	CASSWRQGTEQYF
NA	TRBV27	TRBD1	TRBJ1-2	TGTGCCAGCAGGGTCTCCTCGACCGCACAGGGGGCCTATGGCTACACCTTC	CASRVSSTAQGAYGYTF
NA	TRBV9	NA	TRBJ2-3	TGTGCCAGCAGCGTAGGTCAGAACCAAGATACGCAGTATTTT	CASSVGQNQDTQYF
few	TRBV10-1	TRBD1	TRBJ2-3	TGCGCCAGCGGGGGACAGACAGATACGCAGTATTTT	CASGGQTDTQYF
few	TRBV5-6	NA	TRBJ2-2	TGTGCCAGCAGCTTACCGACTCCGAACACCGGGGAGCTGTTTTTT	CASSLPTPNTGELFF